The clone carrying this T cell receptor (beta chain) has a handful of counts. The antigen remains unidentified. Germline V gene sequence: CDR1 SGDLS, CDR2 YYNGEE. V lost 0 bases and J 3 bases, leaving 10 bases between the germline ends. The CDR3 spans 15 residues. The sample belongs to a study of blood T cells in healthy people across ages. Study-level findings and limits: Whereas aged donors had fewer naive CD4+ cells, long-lived donors had more of them and higher diversity.

A second PCR, run for roughly 7 to 11 cycles, used a sample-barcoded 5' primer plus a J-beta primer mix. TCRdb reprocessed the 5' RACE reads with MiXCR, giving one entry per CDR3 protein. The sample lists approximately 360,000 distinct CDR3 sequences, 45% to 60% occurring once. This sequence originates from a man in his sixties in good health. The rearrangement links TRBV9 to TRBJ2-1; perhaps TRBD1 as D (5 bases). The sample comprised blood. The CDR3 loop reads CASSVELRGYNEQFF. CDR3 DNA sequence: TGTGCCAGCAGCGTAGAACTAAGGGGCTACAATGAGCAGTTCTTC.